This T cell receptor (beta chain) derives from a study of regulatory T cells in long-lasting Graves disease (dated by TCRdb to about 2021). For the study in its entirety: Antithyroid drugs had been taken for less than 3 months by newly diagnosed Graves' disease patients. The study was registered as a clinical trial and conducted in China. Persistent Graves' disease patients were compared with newly diagnosed Graves' disease patients by peripheral blood TCR sequencing and RNA sequencing. TCR sequencing covered 13 persistent and 20 newly diagnosed Graves' disease patients, 33 samples in total.

This clonotype was seen ten or more times. The clone's antigen remains unknown. No much larger clonotype is one base removed from it; base qualities were not supplied. The time point label for this specimen denotes: newly diagnosed GD, antithyroid drugs for less than 3 months. For both TCR sequencing and RNA sequencing, RNA was extracted from PBMCs using TRIzol. Graves' disease was diagnosed according to American Thyroid Association guidelines. Patients for the study were recruited at an endocrinology department in Xi'an, China. Each patient gave about 8.1 milliliters of peripheral blood, collected in an EDTA anticoagulant tube. Ficoll Paque Plus density gradient separation was used to isolate PBMCs, and no additional T cell sorting was done. RNA quality was checked with an Agilent 2100 Bioanalyzer and agarose gel, and concentration with a NanoDrop 2000. The library relied on multiplex PCR. Sequencer: Illumina HiSeq 4000. iRepertoire HTBI primers and Arm-PCR amplification of CDR3 regions were used to construct TCR beta libraries. Before sequencing, the PCR products went through gel purification. In the paper's pipeline: Across samples, 60 to 70 TRBV and 12 to 15 TRBJ segments were identified and used for gene usage analysis of CDR3 amino acid clonotypes. COPE and FqMerger were used to merge the filtered high-quality paired reads into contigs. BLAST was used to align contigs to the IMGT TRBV, TRBD and TRBJ reference genes, and CDR3 was defined following IMGT. Highly expanded clones were defined as clonotypes with a frequency above 0.1%. Repertoire diversity was measured by Shannon entropy, and V-J evenness by the Gini coefficient. Public clonotypes were defined as clonotypes shared by more than one individual. TCRdb applied fastp at Q25 and MiXCR to the public reads, then kept only in-frame beta chains. Each record represents a unique CDR3 protein, reported with the most common genes and DNA among its rows. The authors' filters were not applied to this entry. For this sample the table gives about 520,000 distinct CDR3 sequences, of which about 12% were detected only once. Of the sample, about 8.9% is held by the ten largest clones.

The germline V gene supplies CDR1 MDHEN and CDR2 SYDVKM. Between the V and J ends, shortened by 5 bases and 8 bases respectively, the junction contains 15 bases. From cysteine to phenylalanine, the CDR3 is 14 amino acids long. Only CDR3 DNA remains: 42 bases, in frame from the first base. Study-wide findings and limitations: Because the primary lesion, thyroid tissue, could not be accessed, the study looked at peripheral blood alone. More public clonotypes were shared among persistent patients (approximately 3,000) than among newly diagnosed patients (roughly 960). Compared with newly diagnosed patients, patients with persistent Graves' disease had lower TCR Shannon entropy and fewer highly expanded clones, which suggests clonal expansion. Only the TCR beta chain was sequenced and analyzed. Persistent disease showed preferential use of TRBV28, TRBJ1-2 and TRBJ2-5, whereas newly diagnosed disease favored TRBV20-1 and TRBJ2-1. As a limitation, the authors acknowledged that the small sample size may reduce accuracy.

This sample was shared with a second study, whose subject was T cells in Graves' hyperthyroidism and ophthalmopathy. Reported in the second study: Stable Graves' hyperthyroidism was defined as the absence of progression to ophthalmopathy over 18 months of follow-up. Hyperthyroidism patients were newly diagnosed, had a disease duration of under 2 months, and were aged 18 to 65 years. Any patient with an uncontrolled infection, another autoimmune disease, pregnancy or lactation was excluded. Clinical symptoms, serum thyroxine and TRAb, thyroid ultrasound, and orbital computed tomography formed the basis for the diagnoses. The first round of RT-PCR for the TCR CDR3 was performed with the HTBI primer set and the Qiagen OneStep RT-PCR kit. Most expanded thyroid clonotypes (frequency above 0.001) were also detected in blood, a finding suggesting that blood repertoires may reflect thyroid immune responses. A model built on a 13 V-J signature distinguished ophthalmopathy from stable hyperthyroidism, reaching roughly 88% sensitivity and about 81% specificity in cross-validation and 80%/75% in testing. In validation, progression to ophthalmopathy was predicted by the model with almost 71% sensitivity and just over 72% specificity, a median of approximately 6.5 months before onset. TCR V-J signatures able to tell the groups apart were searched for in a discovery cohort of approximately 95 patients, of whom about 40 had Graves' ophthalmopathy and 55 to 65 had stable Graves' hyperthyroidism. Prospective prediction of ophthalmopathy was tested in an independent validation cohort of fewer than 20 hyperthyroidism patients and around 16 patients who later progressed to ophthalmopathy. The approximately 100 discovery patients were randomly divided into training and test sets at a 7:3 ratio. Thyroid tissue and blood T-cell repertoires from over 5 Graves' hyperthyroidism patients were also compared in the study. Following sampling, methimazole starting at 30 mg daily was given to hyperthyroidism patients, and high-dose intravenous methylprednisolone was given to ophthalmopathy patients. The libraries were constructed in a second round of multiplex PCR and then size-selected and purified. Libraries were sequenced paired-end with 100 bp reads on an Illumina HiSeq2000. SOAPnuke was used to process the raw data, with reads discarded if the reads contained adapters or uncalled bases, had a mean Phred below 15, or lacked an exact constant-primer or identifier match. COPE v1.2.5 was used to merge the high-quality paired reads, and each unique nucleotide sequence was defined as a clonotype. Clonotypes were aligned to IMGT TRBV, TRBD and TRBJ reference segments using MiTCR v1.1. The analysis was restricted to V-J combinations with a frequency above 0.0001, which together covered 99.2% of the repertoires. A TCS score was defined as the ratio of F50 (clonal expansion) to E x V (chaos), with BLOSUM62-based TCRdist applied between CDR3 peptides within each V-J. Welch's t-statistics and random forest reduced several hundred V-J features to fewer than 15, which were used in a naive Bayes classifier (R e1071). Sample size was not statistically predetermined, and blinding of investigators to group allocation was not performed. According to the paper, TCR Vbeta CDR3 sequencing was carried out on approximately 140 peripheral blood samples, which came from 40 to 45 ophthalmopathy, around 74 hyperthyroidism and approximately 17 progressor patients.

This sequence was found in a woman aged 25 to 39 with Graves disease. Donor details come from another sample of the same person, matched by shared clones. The chain employs TRBV28 and TRBJ1-4; matching of 5 bases hints at TRBD1 as the D gene. The material was peripheral blood mononuclear cells (PBMCs), obtained at new diagnosis, from a patient treated with antithyroid drugs. The nucleotide sequence is given as TGTGCCAGCAGTCTGGTGGGGCTTGGGGAAAAACTGTTTTTT. Its amino acids are CASSLVGLGEKLFF.